A single sample gave rise to the 20 T cell receptor beta chains below, sequenced in a study of beta chain features in type 1 diabetes. Study-level results: In every one of the four CD4+ subsets, TCRB CDR3s were moderately but significantly shorter in Type 1 diabetes patients.

Sequenced material consisted of expressed TCRB transcripts (all of the isolated RNA was reverse transcribed). Assay: immunoSEQ multiplex PCR; the TCRdb copy retains only in-frame clones and omits some. The sample carries 500,000 to 850,000 clones, about 14% recorded once. Their recognized antigens are unknown. Sequencing used naive CD4+ T cells from blood. These receptors came from a man aged 18 to 30 with type 1 diabetes.

There are a few counts of this clone. This chain links TRBV18 with TRBJ2-1; 7 bases are a match to TRBD1. V trimming: 4 bases; J trimming: 6 bases; junction bases outside the gene matches: 6. CDR1 is KGHSH, CDR2 LQKENI, per germline. The CDR3 loop spans 14 amino acids. As DNA, the CDR3 is TGTGCCAGCTCACAGACAGGGCCTCCCAATGAGCAGTTCTTC. Its protein product is CASSQTGPPNEQFF.

This clone was seen more than once but under ten times. This chain connects TRBV21-1 to TRBJ2-1; the table names TRBD2, a call not compared with the DNA. TRBV21-1 is a recognized pseudogene. The CDR3 loop spans 17 amino acids. The CDR3 sequence is CASQSLCRTRLYNEQFF. CDR3 nucleotide sequence: TGTGCCAGTCAGAGTTTGTGCCGGACTAGGCTCTACAATGAGCAGTTCTTC.

This clone was detected only a few times. The rearrangement joins TRBV7-9 to TRBJ2-4; the match to TRBD2 covers 7 bases. After removal of 6 bases from V and 3 bases from J, the junction contained 5 bases not matched to a gene. In germline, CDR1 is SEHNR, CDR2 FQNEAQ (reference sequence). The CDR3 has 14 amino acids. The CDR3 protein is CASRPSGGKNIQYF. The CDR3 bases are TGTGCCAGCAGACCCTCGGGAGGCAAAAACATTCAGTACTTC. The whole variable domain, remainder taken from reference TRBV7-9 and TRBJ2-4, is DTGVSQNPRHKITKRGQNVTFRCDPISEHNRLYWYRQTLGQGPEFLTYFQNEAQLEKSRLLSDRFSAERPKGSFSTLEIQRTEQGDSAMYLCASRPSGGKNIQYFGAGTRLSVL.

This clone showed up just a few times. The J gene is TRBJ2-5, the V gene TRBV2; D is uncertain. Germline-derived CDR1 and CDR2 are SNHLY and FYNNEI. The V and J ends lost 4 bases and 5 bases respectively, with 11 bases between them. The CDR3 is made up of 13 amino acids. The DNA for the CDR3 is TGTGCCAGCAGTGGTGGCGAGAGGGAGACCCAGTACTTC. Translating gives CASSGGERETQYF. Based on the CDR3 plus reference TRBV2 and TRBJ2-5, the full variable domain is EPEVTQTPSHQVTQMGQEVILRCVPISNHLYFYWYRQILGQKVEFLVSFYNNEISEKSEIFDDQFSVERPDGSNFTLKIRSTKLEDSAMYFCASSGGERETQYFGPGTRLLVL.

The chain uses TRBV29-1 and TRBJ2-1; D gene ambiguous. The germline V gene has CDR1 SQVTM and CDR2 ANQGSEA. Trimming cost V 6 bases and J 2 bases, with 11 bases left between them. CDR3 length: 13 residues. The chain's CDR3 is CSVPTSAYNEQFF. The CDR3 DNA is TGCAGCGTCCCCACCAGCGCCTACAATGAGCAGTTCTTC.

This sequence joins TRBV30 and TRBJ2-1; TRBD2 is a possible D gene (5 bases). Trimming left V 4 bases short and J 1 base short, with 8 bases between. The CDR3 loop spans 13 amino acids. Looked up from germline, CDR1 is GTSNPN and CDR2 is SVGIG (reference sequence). CDR3 protein: CAWNPGSYNEQFF. As DNA, the CDR3 is TGTGCCTGGAATCCGGGGTCCTACAATGAGCAGTTCTTC.

V usage is TRBV4-2 and J usage is TRBJ2-2, with unresolved D. Germline CDR1 and CDR2: LGHNA and YNFKEQ. V was clipped by 5 bases and J by 3 bases, with 7 bases between them. This CDR3 comprises 13 residues. The CDR3 sequence is CASSAPYTGELFF. The CDR3 DNA is TGTGCCAGCAGCGCCCCTTACACCGGGGAGCTGTTTTTT.

This chain connects TRBV23-1 to TRBJ1-1, with TRBD1 identical over 8 bases. TRBV23-1 is designated an ORF whose function remains uncertain. Trimming removed 10 bases from V and 7 bases from J; junction bases left unmatched: 8. CDR3 length: 12 residues. CDR3: CAIRTGHSEAFF. Written as DNA, the CDR3 is TGCGCCATAAGGACAGGGCACAGTGAAGCTTTCTTT.

This clone was counted only a few times. The gene calls are TRBV2 and TRBJ2-5, with 7 bases fitting TRBD1. CDR1 and CDR2 (germline): SNHLY, FYNNEI. The CDR3 is 14 amino acids. The V gene end was trimmed by 8 bases and the J gene end by 5 bases; junction bases not matched to a gene: 11. The CDR3 sequence is CASAEGGFLETQYF. CDR3 in DNA: TGTGCCAGCGCCGAAGGGGGCTTCTTGGAGACCCAGTACTTC.

The CDR3 DNA is TGTGCCAGCAGCAGACAGCGCACCGGGGAGCTGTTTTTT. This translates into CASSRQRTGELFF. The chain has TRBV9 and TRBJ2-2; tentatively, D is TRBD1 (5 bases). The CDR3 extends over 13 amino acids. Looked up from germline, CDR1 is SGDLS and CDR2 is YYNGEE. Trimming removed 4 bases from V and 4 bases from J, with 8 bases in between.

Worth noting for this clone: The same CDR3 also results from other DNA sequences found in this sample. The chain combines TRBV20-1 with TRBJ1-1, with a weak D call TRBD1 (5 bases). Germline lookup yields CDR1 DFQATT and CDR2 SNEGSKA (reference sequence). The CDR3 is made up of 11 amino acids. CDR3 in DNA: TGCAGCCCCGACAGGAACACTGAAGCTTTCTTT. This encodes CSPDRNTEAFF.

The V call is TRBV18, the J call TRBJ2-6; possibly TRBD1 for D (5 bases). V was pared by 2 bases and J by 1 base, with 9 bases between. There are 16 residues in the CDR3. The V gene's germline CDR1 is KGHSH and CDR2 LQKENI. CDR3: CASSPTQGSGANVLTF. The CDR3 DNA reads TGTGCCAGCTCACCAACCCAGGGTTCTGGGGCCAACGTCCTGACTTTC.

This clone has a handful of counts. V and J are TRBV7-9 and TRBJ1-6; tentatively, D is TRBD1 (6 bases). Germline V gives CDR1 SEHNR, CDR2 FQNEAQ (reference sequence). With 2 bases removed from V and 8 bases from J, the gap between germline ends came to 10 bases. This CDR3 is 14 amino acids long. The CDR3 protein is CASSLWDTDSPLHF. The CDR3, as DNA: TGTGCCAGCAGCTTATGGGACACCGATTCACCCCTCCACTTT.

V is TRBV7-2 and J is TRBJ2-3; 11 bases map to TRBD2. The CDR3 runs to 16 residues. In germline, CDR1 is SGHTA, CDR2 FQGNSA. Trimming took 4 bases from V and 5 from J; bases not matched to a gene: 8. The CDR3 reads CASSSQASGGIDTQYF. The CDR3 DNA reads as TGTGCCAGCAGCTCCCAGGCTAGCGGGGGGATAGATACGCAGTATTTT.

This chain uses TRBV21-1 with TRBJ1-1; the D call in the table, TRBD1, was not verified against the DNA. TRBV21-1 is shown as a pseudogene. The CDR3 contains 13 residues. CDR3 in DNA: TGTGCCAACGAACAGGGGAAGGGCACTGAAGCTTTCTTT. Encoded protein: CANEQGKGTEAFF.

The J gene is TRBJ2-1, the V gene TRBV7-9; D perhaps matches TRBD2 (6 bases). There are 16 residues in the CDR3. Trimming took off 3 bases at V and 4 bases at J, with 16 bases between the two ends. The V gene's germline CDR1 is SEHNR and CDR2 FQNEAQ (reference sequence). The chain's CDR3 is CASSFVGGPTYNEQFF. The CDR3 coding sequence is TGTGCCAGCAGCTTTGTGGGAGGCCCAACATACAATGAGCAGTTCTTC.

The gene calls are TRBV6-5 and TRBJ1-2; perhaps TRBD1 as D (5 bases). V gave up 3 bases and J gave up 8 bases, with 19 bases separating them. Germline V lookup: CDR1 MNHEY, CDR2 SVGAGI. The CDR3 totals 15 residues. CDR3 nucleotides: TGTGCCAGCAGTTATCAAGGGGTAGGGGAAGAAGGCTACACCTTC. Translation: CASSYQGVGEEGYTF.

Only a few counts were recorded for this clone. The chain links TRBV6-1 to TRBJ2-6; D gene ambiguous. The germline V and J ends were trimmed by 7 bases and 0 bases, with 4 bases remaining between them. This CDR3 region has 13 residues. Germline V gene data show CDR1 as MNHNS and CDR2 as SASEGT. The DNA for the CDR3 is TGTGCCAGCAAGACCTCTGGGGCCAACGTCCTGACTTTC. Translation gives CASKTSGANVLTF.

V gene TRBV13 combines with J gene TRBJ2-1; no firm D call. Trimming cost V 2 bases and J 5 bases, with 16 bases left between them. Germline assignment: CDR1 PRHDT and CDR2 FYEKMQ (reference sequence). The CDR3 loop spans 16 amino acids. DNA for the CDR3: TGTGCCAGCAGCTTAACAGCGTTACGAGAAGACAATGAGCAGTTCTTC. Translated: CASSLTALREDNEQFF.

The gene calls are TRBV5-4 and TRBJ2-5; 8 nucleotides align to TRBD1. Germline CDR1 and CDR2: SGHNT and YYREEE (reference sequence). The V segment lost 4 bases and the J segment 1 base; nucleotides outside the gene matches: 6. The CDR3 is 15 amino acids. The CDR3 spells CASSIRQGSQETQYF. The CDR3 nucleotides read TGTGCCAGCAGCATACGACAGGGGTCCCAAGAGACCCAGTACTTC.